This TCR beta chain was observed in a study of T cell responses to AZD1222 COVID-19 vaccine. Produced via immunoSEQ multiplex PCR; TCRdb's table is partial and in-frame only. The table lists approximately 140,000 clones, roughly 92% of them singletons. Some second doses came at about 4 weeks and others at about 12 weeks; these were pooled. Germline V lookup: CDR1 SGHAT, CDR2 FQNNGV. Trimming removed 5 bases at V and 5 bases at J, with 15 bases between. The CDR3 loop spans 14 amino acids. The TCR originated in an adult who received the AZD1222 COVID-19 vaccine. The chain has TRBV11-2 and TRBJ1-2; D possibly corresponds to TRBD1 (6 bases). Source: peripheral blood, taken 28 days after the second AZD1222 dose. This CDR3 is CASSNNRVDYGYTF. The CDR3 DNA reads TGTGCCAGCAGCAACAACAGGGTGGATTATGGCTACACCTTC.